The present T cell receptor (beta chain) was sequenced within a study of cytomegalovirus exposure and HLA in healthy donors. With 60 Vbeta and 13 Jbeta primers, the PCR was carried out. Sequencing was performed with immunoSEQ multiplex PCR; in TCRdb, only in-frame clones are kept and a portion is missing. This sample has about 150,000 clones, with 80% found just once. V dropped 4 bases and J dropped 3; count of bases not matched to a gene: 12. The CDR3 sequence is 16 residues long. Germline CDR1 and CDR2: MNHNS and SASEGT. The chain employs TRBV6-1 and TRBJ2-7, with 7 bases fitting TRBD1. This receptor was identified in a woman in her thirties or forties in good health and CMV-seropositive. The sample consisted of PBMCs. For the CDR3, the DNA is TGTGCCAGCAGTGCCCCGGGACAGCCGATAGTCTACGAGCAGTACTTC. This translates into CASSAPGQPIVYEQYF.